This T cell receptor beta chain comes out of a study of beta chain features in type 1 diabetes (dated by TCRdb to 2016 to 2019). Broadly, across the study: Mean age, gender distribution, total cell number and subset yield did not differ between patients and healthy donors. A total of some 110 million sorted cells were examined across all samples, and a strong correlation was observed between cell number per subset and RNA yield. In the study, recently diagnosed type 1 diabetes patients and matched healthy donors were compared on the TCRB repertoires of their sorted circulating CD4+ T cell subsets. Naive and central memory subsets were obtained from all 30 or so donors, but regulatory and stem cell-like memory subsets were isolated from only 8 patients and 8 healthy donors.

Summary of the overall study and its limitations: At VDJ recombination sites, patients with type 1 diabetes made fewer insertions and deleted more nucleotides, a pattern implying thymic rearrangement abnormalities. Because cDNA was sequenced instead of genomic DNA, activated cells with high expression could be over-represented, although the groups did not differ in activation or CD3 levels. In all four CD4+ subsets, TCRB CDR3 length was moderately but significantly shorter in type 1 diabetes patients. Naive, central memory and regulatory TCRB repertoires appeared to be more similar among patients than among healthy donors. Only small numbers of individuals were included in the HLA sub-analyses, which left unresolved whether HLA type had any influence on TCRB rearrangement. PCR might favor shorter templates, but patient and control samples were amplified and corrected together, so any skew would affect both groups equally.

All of the isolated RNA was reverse transcribed with the High Capacity cDNA Reverse Transcription Kit, so expressed TCRB transcripts were sequenced. Deep immunoSEQ sequencing was performed on naive, central memory and regulatory T cell samples, with an average of around 3.4 million total reads per sample. Sorted cells were lysed in RLT buffer and RNA was extracted with DNase-treated RNeasy Micro or Mini kits, depending on cell number. Each cell subset was processed separately to prevent cross-contamination, with patient and healthy donor samples processed together. TCRB sequences were amplified from cDNA with the immunoSEQ multiplex PCR, producing 87-bp fragments spanning the CDR3 region. The amplicons were sequenced using the Illumina HiSeq platform. The authors' pipeline ran thus. Synthetic template baselines were used to correct PCR bias computationally, reads within Hamming distance 2 were collapsed together, and singletons that could not be merged were discarded. Reads were aligned against IMGT so that V, D and J genes, CDR3 length and insertions or deletions at six rearrangement sites could be assigned. Within each subset, clonotype counts were normalized to sorted cell number, and only after that were true diversity and Gini coefficients computed with the tcR R package. Repertoire sharing was quantified using the overlap coefficient calculated on TCRB nucleotide sequences. TCRdb carries this immuneACCESS record with in-frame sequences only. Its versions omit some clonotypes, under half of them owing to an unresolved V gene in the studies checked, with the rest unexplained. V, J and clone size derive from that table, while D and trimming were established from the DNA sequence. The sample yields about 170,000 clones; approximately 8% were counted once. The ten largest clones add up to approximately 0.54% of the sample.

This clone was seen at least ten times. This receptor's antigen is unknown. Base qualities are not at hand, and no much larger clone is one base apart. Each donor gave one peripheral blood draw, roughly 110 mL on average, collected into heparinised tubes. A BD FACSAria II and a panel including CD45RO, CCR7, CD25, CD127, CD95 and CD27 were used to sort naive, central memory, regulatory and stem cell-like memory CD4+ T cells. Purity was above 95% for every sorted population. PBMCs were separated immediately by Lymphoprep density gradient centrifugation and were stained directly, without being cultured. Samples were stained and sorted in pairs, with one healthy donor and one patient per experiment, so that batch effects were minimized. Sequences SQVTM (CDR1) and ANQGSEA (CDR2) are obtained from the germline V gene. The CDR3 holds 9 amino acids from the cysteine to the phenylalanine. Only the CDR3 portion is preserved as DNA: 27 bases, with reading frame beginning at the first base. Trimming takes 6 bases from V and 7 bases from J, and the germline ends sit 7 bases apart.

Sequences were obtained from central memory CD4+ T cells from blood. The TCR sequence derives from a man aged 18 to 29 with type 1 diabetes. The chain links TRBV29-1 with TRBJ2-7; the D gene identity is not certain. For the CDR3, the sequence is CSVITEQYF. The DNA sequence reads TGCAGCGTCATCACAGAGCAGTACTTC.